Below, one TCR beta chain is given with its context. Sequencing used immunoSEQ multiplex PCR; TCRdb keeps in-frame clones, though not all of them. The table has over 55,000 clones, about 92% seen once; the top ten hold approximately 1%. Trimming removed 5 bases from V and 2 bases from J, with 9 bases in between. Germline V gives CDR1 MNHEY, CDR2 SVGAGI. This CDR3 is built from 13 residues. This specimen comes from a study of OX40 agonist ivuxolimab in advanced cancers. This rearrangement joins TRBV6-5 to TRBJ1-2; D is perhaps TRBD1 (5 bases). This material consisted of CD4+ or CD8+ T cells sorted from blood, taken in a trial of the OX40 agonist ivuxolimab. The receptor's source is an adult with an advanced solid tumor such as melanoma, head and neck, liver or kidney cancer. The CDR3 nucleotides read TGTGCCAGCAGTCCGCGGGACAACTATGGCTACACCTTC. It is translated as CASSPRDNYGYTF.